This passage covers 30 T cell receptor beta chains from one sample sequenced in a study of OX40 agonist ivuxolimab in advanced cancers. Using immunoSEQ multiplex PCR, the repertoire was profiled, and TCRdb retains in-frame clones only, with some absent. The sample contains 9,500 to 15,000 clones, approximately 80% of which appear only once. The sequencing here drew on CD4+ or CD8+ T cells sorted from blood, taken in a trial of the OX40 agonist ivuxolimab. All receptors come from an adult with an advanced solid tumor such as melanoma, head and neck, liver or kidney cancer.

The rearrangement uses TRBV10-2 and TRBJ2-7, with 9 bases identical to TRBD2. V trimming: 4 bases; J trimming: 3 bases; junction bases outside the gene matches: 7. The CDR3 is 15 residues long. Germline V gene lookup returns CDR1 WSHSY and CDR2 SAAADI. The DNA for the CDR3 is TGCGCCAGCAGTGGGAATAGCGGGGGCCACTACGAGCAGTACTTC. This sequence encodes CASSGNSGGHYEQYF.

This clone has just a few counts. This sequence joins TRBV13 and TRBJ1-2; D may be TRBD1 (6 bases). Germline CDR1 reads PRHDT; CDR2 reads FYEKMQ (reference sequence). CDR3 length: 16 residues. Deletions cut 5 bases from V and 3 bases from J, with 19 bases between. Here the CDR3 DNA reads TGTGCCAGCAGCCCCAACACAGGGCAGGGTTACTATGGCTACACCTTC. Translating it yields CASSPNTGQGYYGYTF.

The rearrangement links TRBV6-1 to TRBJ2-1; TRBD2 aligns across 8 bases. Germline-derived CDR1 and CDR2 are MNHNS and SASEGT. CDR3 length equals 15 residues. The V and J ends lost 0 bases and 8 bases, in that order; junction bases with no gene match: 6. The CDR3 region is CASSEAAGGADEQFF. The CDR3 DNA follows: TGTGCCAGCAGTGAAGCGGCGGGAGGTGCCGATGAGCAGTTCTTC.

The J gene is TRBJ1-4, the V gene TRBV6-1; D is unresolved. Germline CDR1 is MNHNS and CDR2 is SASEGT. CDR3 length equals 12 residues. Deletions cut 5 bases from V and 5 bases from J, with 6 bases between. This CDR3 is CASSSVNEKLFF. DNA for the CDR3: TGTGCCAGCAGTTCGGTGAATGAAAAACTGTTTTTT.

This chain links TRBV5-5 with TRBJ1-2; 8 nucleotides agree with TRBD1. Germline CDR1 reads SGHKS; CDR2 reads YYEKEE (reference sequence). J lost 1 base, V lost 4 bases, and 9 bases had no gene match. There are 16 residues in the CDR3. The CDR3 bases are TGTGCCAGCAGCCCGGGGACAGGCAATTTTAACTATGGCTACACCTTC. Protein product: CASSPGTGNFNYGYTF.

The rearrangement uses TRBV30 and TRBJ1-1, with D maybe TRBD1 (6 bases). Germline CDR1 reads GTSNPN; CDR2 reads SVGIG (reference sequence). The CDR3 has 11 residues. V lost 8 bases to trimming and J lost 4 bases, with 11 bases between them. The chain's CDR3 is CAGGGTTEAFF. The CDR3 coding sequence is TGTGCCGGGGGCGGGACCACTGAAGCTTTCTTT.

V is TRBV2 and J is TRBJ2-2; the D is unclear. The CDR3 length is 14 residues. V was clipped by 10 bases and J by 1 base, with 13 bases between them. Germline V CDR1 and CDR2: SNHLY, FYNNEI. CDR3 loop: CATIRKGNTGELFF. In nucleotides, the CDR3 is TGTGCCACCATAAGGAAGGGGAACACCGGGGAGCTGTTTTTT.

The chain has TRBV4-3 and TRBJ2-1, with TRBD2 identical over 7 bases. This CDR3 region has 20 residues. With 1 base clipped from V and 3 bases from J, the junction kept 18 bases outside the gene matches. Germline V lookup: CDR1 LGHNA, CDR2 YSLEER. CDR3 DNA: TGCGCCAGCAGCCAAGCTGGGGGTTTGGGGGGGTCAGCAGTCTACAATGAGCAGTTCTTC. This sequence encodes CASSQAGGLGGSAVYNEQFF.

This chain uses TRBV6-6 with TRBJ2-7; the D gene is possibly TRBD2 (6 bases). Trimming stripped 8 bases from V and 4 bases from J, with 21 bases between. This CDR3 spans 15 amino acids. Looked up from germline, CDR1 is MNHNY and CDR2 is SVGAGI (reference sequence). CDR3 loop: CASGGRGTELYEQYF. The CDR3 DNA is TGTGCCAGCGGGGGACGGGGGACTGAATTGTACGAGCAGTACTTC.

The chain uses TRBV9 and TRBJ1-1; TRBD1 might be the D (6 bases). The CDR3 spans 14 residues. Trimming pared 3 bases from V and 1 base from J, leaving 10 bases between. Germline CDR1 reads SGDLS; CDR2 reads YYNGEE. The CDR3 DNA sequence: TGTGCCAGCAGCGGAGCGGGGGCGAACACTGAAGCTTTCTTT. Translating it yields CASSGAGANTEAFF. Supplemented by reference TRBV9 and TRBJ1-1, the full variable domain reads DSGVTQTPKHLITATGQRVTLRCSPRSGDLSVYWYQQSLDQGLQFLIQYYNGEERAKGNILERFSAQQFPDLHSELNLSSLELGDSALYFCASSGAGANTEAFFGQGTRLTVV.

The chain recombines TRBV9 with TRBJ2-7; D ambiguous. CDR1 SGDLS and CDR2 YYNGEE come from the germline V gene. This CDR3 has 13 amino acids. Trimming left V 4 bases short and J 6 bases short, with 14 bases between. The CDR3 spells CASSPPYSPEQYF. CDR3 coding DNA: TGTGCCAGCAGCCCCCCCTATAGTCCCGAGCAGTACTTC.

This chain links TRBV6-4 with TRBJ2-1; a weak D match, TRBD2 (6 bases). The germline V and J ends were trimmed by 0 bases and 0 bases, with 6 bases remaining between them. CDR1 is MRHNA, CDR2 SNTAGT, per germline. This CDR3 contains 15 residues. CDR3 loop: CASSDSAGSYNEQFF. The CDR3 coding sequence is TGTGCCAGCAGTGACTCAGCGGGCTCCTACAATGAGCAGTTCTTC.

This chain's CDR3 is CASSGPPLAGSENIQYF. CDR3 sequence (DNA): TGTGCCAGCAGCGGCCCCCCGTTGGCCGGGTCAGAAAACATTCAGTACTTC. This chain links TRBV9 with TRBJ2-4; D is ambiguous. Trimming pared 3 bases from V and 5 bases from J, leaving 21 bases between. Looked up from germline, CDR1 is SGDLS and CDR2 is YYNGEE. The CDR3 extends over 17 amino acids.

This clone was counted once. V gene TRBV10-1 combines with J gene TRBJ1-1, with 7 bases lining up with TRBD1. Germline V CDR1 and CDR2: WNHNN, SYGVQD (reference sequence). CDR3 length: 14 amino acids. With V trimmed by 4 bases and J by 5 bases, 7 bases remained unmatched. The CDR3 reads CASSVTGSWTEAFF. The CDR3 DNA sequence: TGCGCCAGCAGTGTGACAGGGTCATGGACTGAAGCTTTCTTT.

The chain joins TRBV19 to TRBJ1-1; no firm D call. The CDR3 loop spans 13 amino acids. Trimming stripped 5 bases from V and 1 base from J, with 8 bases between. Germline assignment: CDR1 LNHDA and CDR2 SQIVND (reference sequence). CDR3 sequence reads: CASSSMTNTEAFF. Written as DNA, the CDR3 is TGTGCCAGTAGTTCGATGACGAACACTGAAGCTTTCTTT.

CDR3 amino acids: CASSGAGSSYNEQFF. The CDR3 DNA reads TGTGCCAGCAGCGGGGCAGGGAGCTCCTACAATGAGCAGTTCTTC. The chain employs TRBV7-4 and TRBJ2-1; possibly TRBD1 or TRBD2 for D (5 bases each). The CDR3 is 15 amino acids. Germline V gene sequence: CDR1 SGHVT, CDR2 SQSDAQ. V was clipped by 5 bases and J by 0 bases, with 11 bases between them.

This clone was counted only a few times. J is TRBJ1-5 and V is TRBV28; maybe TRBD1 (5 bases). With 4 bases removed from V and 0 bases from J, the gap between germline ends came to 13 bases. CDR1 is MDHEN and CDR2 is SYDVKM in the germline V gene. There are 16 residues in the CDR3. The CDR3 bases are TGTGCCAGCAGTTCTAATCAGGGAGATAGCAATCAGCCCCAGCATTTT. It is translated as CASSSNQGDSNQPQHF.

CDR3 sequence (DNA): TGTGCCAGTTCCCCACCACAGGAGGGGGACTATGGCTACACCTTC. This translates into CASSPPQEGDYGYTF. The chain joins TRBV19 to TRBJ1-2, with D possibly matching TRBD1 (6 bases). Germline loops: CDR1 LNHDA, CDR2 SQIVND (reference sequence). The V end lost 8 bases, the J end lost 3 bases, and 19 bases lay between the germline ends. This CDR3 spans 15 amino acids.

The J gene is TRBJ2-1, the V gene TRBV12-5; D possibly corresponds to TRBD2 (5 bases). This CDR3 comprises 12 residues. The V gene lost 9 bases and the J gene lost 5 bases, with 11 bases spanning the gap. The germline gives CDR1 LGHNT, CDR2 FRNRAP. The CDR3 loop is CASCEGNNEQFF. In DNA form, the CDR3 reads TGTGCTAGCTGCGAGGGAAACAATGAGCAGTTCTTC.

The chain is built from TRBV11-2 and TRBJ2-5, with TRBD2 as a possible D gene (6 bases). V lost 5 bases and J lost 5, with 21 bases in between. Germline values: CDR1 SGHAT, CDR2 FQNNGV. The CDR3 spans 16 residues. DNA of the CDR3: TGTGCCAGCAGCCGTTGGGCTAGCGCCCAGCGGGAGACCCAGTACTTC. Residues: CASSRWASAQRETQYF.

The chain has TRBV15 and TRBJ2-7; possibly TRBD2 for D (6 bases). CDR1 LNHNV and CDR2 YYDKDF come from the germline V gene (reference sequence). The CDR3 has 13 residues. V lost 5 bases and J lost 7, with 15 bases in between. CDR3 in DNA: TGTGCCACCAGCGTTGGAGGGAATAGAGAGCAGTACTTC. Amino acids: CATSVGGNREQYF.

In nucleotides, the CDR3 is TGTGCCAGCAGCAACCTTAGCGGGGGTCCCACCGGGGAGCTGTTTTTT. This codes for CASSNLSGGPTGELFF. V usage is TRBV28 and J usage is TRBJ2-2, with 9 bases fitting TRBD2. V dropped 6 bases and J dropped 4; count of bases not matched to a gene: 9. The CDR3 spans 16 residues. Germline-derived CDR1 and CDR2 are MDHEN and SYDVKM.

The chain recombines TRBV4-3 with TRBJ2-1; unclear D gene. This CDR3 has 17 residues. From germline, CDR1 is LGHNA and CDR2 YSLEER. Trimming took off 0 bases at V and 2 bases at J, with 14 bases between the two ends. CDR3 sequence reads: CASSQDLGLGPYNEQFF. CDR3 nucleotides: TGCGCCAGCAGCCAAGATCTGGGTCTAGGCCCCTACAATGAGCAGTTCTTC.

In this sample, this clone turned up once. The rearrangement links TRBV9 to TRBJ2-7; 8 bases fit TRBD1. CDR1 is SGDLS, CDR2 YYNGEE, per germline. The CDR3 loop spans 15 amino acids. Germline trimming cut 2 bases from V and 1 base from J; bases unmatched to any gene: 5. The CDR3 loop is CASSVGQGASYEQYF. The CDR3 coding sequence is TGTGCCAGCAGCGTGGGCCAGGGGGCTTCCTACGAGCAGTACTTC.

The gene calls are TRBV27 and TRBJ1-4; D remains ambiguous. Germline assignment: CDR1 MNHEY and CDR2 SMNVEV (reference sequence). Between the trimmed V and J ends, which lost 4 bases and 4 bases, there was a span of 4 bases. The CDR3 covers 12 residues. CDR3 residues: CASSSLNEKLFF. CDR3 DNA sequence: TGTGCCAGCAGTTCCCTTAATGAAAAACTGTTTTTT.

V and J are TRBV6-6 and TRBJ2-7; no firm D call. Deletions cut 2 bases from V and 0 bases from J, with 11 bases between. The V gene's germline CDR1 is MNHNY and CDR2 SVGAGI (reference sequence). The CDR3 covers 15 residues. CDR3 nucleotides: TGTGCCAGCAGTTACCAACCCGGAAGCTCCTACGAGCAGTACTTC. This sequence encodes CASSYQPGSSYEQYF.

The genes are TRBV18 and TRBJ2-1; D perhaps matches TRBD2 (6 bases). Germline CDR1 and CDR2: KGHSH and LQKENI. V was clipped by 6 bases and J by 3 bases, with 15 bases between them. This CDR3 region has 15 residues. In DNA form, the CDR3 reads TGTGCCAGCTCTGGGGGGACCAGGGTCTACAATGAGCAGTTCTTC. Translation: CASSGGTRVYNEQFF.

V usage is TRBV6-5 and J usage is TRBJ1-3, with D possibly matching TRBD1 (6 bases). The ends were cut back, 4 bases at V and 1 base at J, with 14 bases in the middle. Germline V gene data show CDR1 as MNHEY and CDR2 as SVGAGI. CDR3 length equals 16 residues. The CDR3 region is CASSFQGLFSGNTIYF. DNA of the CDR3: TGTGCCAGCAGTTTTCAGGGGTTGTTTTCTGGAAACACCATATATTTT.

The chain has TRBV5-6 and TRBJ1-1, with a weak D call TRBD1 (5 bases). Deletions cut 3 bases from V and 0 bases from J, with 24 bases between. CDR3 length: 19 residues. Germline V CDR1 and CDR2: SGHDT, YYEEEE. CDR3 DNA: TGTGCCAGCAGCTGGGGGGTGGACACGCCGGTCTTGATGAACACTGAAGCTTTCTTT. Translating it yields CASSWGVDTPVLMNTEAFF.

The V and J genes are TRBV2 and TRBJ2-7, with D perhaps being TRBD1 or TRBD2 (5 bases each). Looked up from germline, CDR1 is SNHLY and CDR2 is FYNNEI. Trimming shortened V by 5 bases and J by 3 bases, and 17 bases separated the two germline ends. There are 15 residues in the CDR3. The CDR3 region is CASSNSGIQGYEQYF. The CDR3 nucleotides read TGTGCCAGCAGTAATTCCGGGATTCAGGGCTACGAGCAGTACTTC. Looking up the rest from reference TRBV2 and TRBJ2-7 gives the full variable domain: EPEVTQTPSHQVTQMGQEVILRCVPISNHLYFYWYRQILGQKVEFLVSFYNNEISEKSEIFDDQFSVERPDGSNFTLKIRSTKLEDSAMYFCASSNSGIQGYEQYFGPGTRLTVT.